This TCR beta chain was sequenced during a study of cytomegalovirus exposure and HLA in healthy donors (dated by TCRdb to about 2017). For context, the study as a whole: According to an earlier analysis of around 600 of the donors, about 179 million T cells yielded over 100 million unique TCR beta sequences and 276 Gb of sequence data. A later genetic analysis used genome-wide SNP genotypes for about 65% of the 666 donors, treating that subset as a discovery cohort. The number of typed donors differed by locus: roughly 629-640 for A, B, C, DRB1 and DQB1; some 540 for DQA1; around 610 for DPA1; and 400 to 480 for DPB1. A later analysis re-examined previously published TCR beta repertoires from 610 or so donors and added high-resolution HLA genotyping to investigate patterns of TCR occurrence. On average, 235,054 unique TCR beta nucleotide sequences were sequenced per donor among a few hundred genotyped donors of the cohort, with 15% to 20% of those sequences being non-productive. Using immunosequencing, the study profiled T cell repertoires from fewer than 700 subjects and related those repertoires to cytomegalovirus serostatus. In addition to the first cohort of approximately 670 subjects, a separate validation cohort of 130 or so different subjects was used. Roughly 300 gigabases of sequencing data and around 90 million unique TCR sequences made up an early release that covered around 640 HLA-typed donors. The study combined high-throughput TCR immunosequencing, statistical association of individual TCRs with disease status, and machine learning to predict cytomegalovirus infection status. Donor age, sex, ethnicity and CMV serostatus were collected together with the repertoire data. Of the roughly 420 genotyped donors, 75% to 85% were placed in the genetic ancestry cluster associated with self-reported Caucasian donors. Rather than drawing on any new phenotypic data, the later analysis identified candidate immune exposures from TCR beta sequences and the way those sequences occurred across donors. Roughly 5 DR-DQ haplotypes were handled as single units for association and clustering, since linkage in the cohort was strong. To decide whether each TCR beta V gene segment behaved as functional or pseudogenic, an earlier analysis of some 540 of the donors relied on high-throughput TCR beta sequencing. All discovery cohort repertoires had been generated using a single sequencing platform. Both class I and class II loci were covered by HLA typing, at four-digit resolution. The aim of the study was to test whether cataloging public T cell receptors could identify signatures of past pathogen exposure.

The method was the immunoSEQ multiplex PCR assay. For the multiplex PCR, a mixture combining 60 forward primers for TCR Vbeta segments and 13 reverse primers for TCR Jbeta segments was used. The CDR3 region of rearranged TCR beta genes was amplified from genomic DNA by a multiplex PCR assay. Amplified TCR beta libraries were sequenced as 87-base-pair reads on the Illumina HiSeq System. Processing in the source paper ran as follows. A later analysis tallied 75 million to 95 million unique TCR beta chains across the 666 repertoires, and approximately 12 million of those chains were shared by two or more donors. A nearest-neighbor algorithm error-corrected the raw reads and collapsed the reads into unique sequences, merging closely related sequences to remove PCR and sequencing errors. CDR3 sequences were aligned to IMGT reference sequences to assign V, D and J gene segments. For a sequence to be retained, at least a six-nucleotide match to both a V gene segment and a J gene segment was required. Rearrangements were classified as productive when the CDR3 lacked stop codons and remained in frame with V and J, and all other rearrangements were classified as non-productive. CDR3 was defined by IMGT convention, running from the second conserved V-encoded cysteine to the conserved J-encoded phenylalanine. The earlier analysis of about 570 of the donors excluded any sequence lacking an unambiguous match to a single V gene segment. An earlier analysis of some 500 of the donors classified V segments as functional when productive rearrangements were above 56.7% and as segregating when the standard deviation between donors was above 5%. A statistical classification framework was built for diagnosing cytomegalovirus status from the catalog of TCR beta chain sequences. In a later analysis, V and J genes were assigned by comparing TCR nucleotide sequences against IMGT/GENE-DB human TR gene sequences. Using the TCRdist pipeline, a later analysis assigned CDR3 sequences along with most-parsimonious VDJ recombination scenarios. In a later analysis, each TCR beta chain was defined by its CDR3 amino acid sequence together with its V-gene family, and reads lacking a unique V-gene family were excluded. A later analysis removed 600 or so highly shared, low-generation-probability nucleotide sequences to deal with suspected cross-contamination and a sequencing artifact. For each public chain, a later analysis derived a clonal expansion index from normalized ranks of inferred template counts within each repertoire. Generation probabilities in a later analysis came from a VDJ recombination model fitted to out-of-frame rearrangements, and those results were checked against IGoR. Hypergeometric tests were used in a later analysis to score TCR-TCR, TCR-HLA and TCR-CMV co-occurrence, with a repertoire-size bias correction applied to the TCR pairs. A later analysis estimated false discovery rates by permuting HLA or CMV assignments 20 times. In a later analysis, co-occurring TCRs were grouped with DBSCAN, and TCRdist sequence similarity was added when clustering was performed within HLA-allele-positive subsets. Repertoires with fewer than 30,000 or more than 120,000 public chains, plus five repertoires with anomalous nucleotide sharing, were excluded from co-occurrence clustering. As stored in TCRdb, this immuneACCESS dataset retains in-frame rearrangements with V and J assigned. A fraction of the clones does not appear; measured against another copy, unresolved V genes explain less than half of the discrepancy, and the remainder lacks a known reason. V, J and clone size were drawn from that table, and D and trimming were deduced from the DNA. This sample comprises 30,000 to 45,000 clones, around 80% of them detected only once. The ten biggest clones cover approximately 4% of the sample.

In the case of this clone: Its antigen is not yet known. No base quality information exists; no much larger clone differs at one position.

From the germline V gene, CDR1 is SQVTM and CDR2 is ANQGSEA. The CDR3 starts with the cysteine, ends with the phenylalanine, and has 15 residues. Kept here is only the CDR3 DNA, which spans 45 bases and is read in frame from base 1. V is pared back by 3 bases and J by 0 bases, with 11 bases lying between the germline termini. The cohort consisted of 666 healthy bone marrow donors. All cohort members were sampled while nominally healthy, although unrecorded immune exposures were likely present. The donor was CMV seronegative and belonged to the group of 350 to 400 seronegative cohort members. A peripheral blood sample was provided by each donor, and peripheral blood mononuclear cells were used for TCR beta sequencing. The Qiagen DNeasy Blood Extraction Kit was used to extract genomic DNA from the blood cell samples. Overall study results and their limits: A later analysis found that TCR association rates varied across HLA loci, with DRB1 alleles showing the most associated TCRs and HLA-C alleles the fewest. The study gave a list of under 200 TCR beta chains associated with cytomegalovirus. Immune exposure information for the cohort was limited to CMV serostatus. Assigning TCR associations to individual alleles was difficult when HLA alleles, especially DR and DQ, strongly co-occurred. A further reported finding was that TCR beta sequences accurately predicted the HLA-A and HLA-B alleles for most subjects in the first cohort. Specific HLA alleles were associated with 16,951 TCR beta sequences at a false discovery rate of 0.05 in a later analysis. The sequencing pipeline was judged likely to have produced a cluster of highly shared sequence variants as a technical artifact. In vitro tests confirmed that a few of the cytomegalovirus-associated TCR beta chains recognize cytomegalovirus antigens. In an earlier analysis of several hundred of the donors, most TCR beta V segments were observed in productive rearrangements about 87% or about 30% of the time, broadly matching IMGT annotations. Because some donors lacked HLA typing at each locus, the association tests relied only on the typed subset. According to a later analysis, most CMV-associated TCR beta chains appeared to be HLA-restricted, and the HLA associations seemed to be driven largely by CMV exposure. In a later analysis, several top co-occurrence clusters were reported to appear linked to parvovirus B19, influenza, CMV and Epstein-Barr virus. The cohort was sequenced for TCR beta chains only, and without alpha or paired-chain data the features that could be detected were limited. V-gene and J-gene trimming of TCR beta chains was associated with a missense DCLRE1C variant in a later genetic analysis, and the association was replicated in an independent cohort. Because counts were too low, approximately 15 rarely observed V segments, including chromosome 9 orphons, were excluded from the earlier analysis of roughly 580 of the donors. A later analysis found that HLA-associated TCR beta chains were more clonally expanded and had lower generation probabilities than equally common non-associated chains. Correlated functional status among segregating V segments might reflect linkage disequilibrium, but an unknown experimental factor could not be ruled out. The 87-base-pair reads could not distinguish some IMGT-functional V segments, including TRBV6-2 and TRBV6-3, so those segments were excluded. Roughly uniform sequencing depth across donors was assumed in presence/absence analyses, although this assumption may not hold. The classifier was reported to diagnose cytomegalovirus status with high specificity and sensitivity in both the original and validation cohorts. While some public TCRs were present in many individuals, most TCR sequences turned up only very rarely across donors. The authors suggested that the approach could potentially be generalized to other disease states and immunological phenotypes. A later genetic analysis reported fewer N-insertions in productive TCRs among donors in an Asian-associated ancestry cluster than the roughly 700-donor mean.

Source material: PBMCs. The V gene is TRBV29-1 and the J gene is TRBJ2-2, with no confident D gene call. The TCR comes from a woman aged 18-29 years in good health and CMV-seronegative. The base sequence is TGCAGCGTTGAGTTCGAGAATACGAACACCGGGGAGCTGTTTTTT. This gives the protein CSVEFENTNTGELFF.